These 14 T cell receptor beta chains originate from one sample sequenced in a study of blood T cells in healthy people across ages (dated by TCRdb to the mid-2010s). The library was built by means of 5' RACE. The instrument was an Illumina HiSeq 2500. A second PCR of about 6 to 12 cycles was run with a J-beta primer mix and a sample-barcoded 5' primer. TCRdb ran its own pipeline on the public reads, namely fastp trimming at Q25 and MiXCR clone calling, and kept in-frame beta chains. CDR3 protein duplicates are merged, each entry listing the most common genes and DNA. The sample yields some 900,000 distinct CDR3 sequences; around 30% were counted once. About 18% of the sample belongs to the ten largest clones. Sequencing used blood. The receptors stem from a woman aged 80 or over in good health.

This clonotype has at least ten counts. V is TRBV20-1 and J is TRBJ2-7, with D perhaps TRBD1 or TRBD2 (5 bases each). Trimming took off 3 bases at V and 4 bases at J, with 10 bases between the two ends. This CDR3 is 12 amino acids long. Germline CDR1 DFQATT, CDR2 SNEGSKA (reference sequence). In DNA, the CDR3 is TGCAGTGCTAGGAGGGGACCTTACGAGCAGTACTTC. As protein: CSARRGPYEQYF.

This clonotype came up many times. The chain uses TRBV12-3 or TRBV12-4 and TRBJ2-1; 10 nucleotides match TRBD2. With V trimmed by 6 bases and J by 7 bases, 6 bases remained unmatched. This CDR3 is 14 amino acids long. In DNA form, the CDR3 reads TGTGCCAGCAGACCGGGACTAGCGCGGAATGAGCAGTTCTTC. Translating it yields CASRPGLARNEQFF.

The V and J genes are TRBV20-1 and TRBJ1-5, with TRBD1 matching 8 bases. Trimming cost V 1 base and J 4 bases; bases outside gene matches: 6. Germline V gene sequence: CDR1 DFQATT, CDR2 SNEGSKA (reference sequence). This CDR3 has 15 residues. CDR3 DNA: TGCAGTGCTAGAGTACGGACAGGGAGGAATCAGCCCCAGCATTTT. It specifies CSARVRTGRNQPQHF.

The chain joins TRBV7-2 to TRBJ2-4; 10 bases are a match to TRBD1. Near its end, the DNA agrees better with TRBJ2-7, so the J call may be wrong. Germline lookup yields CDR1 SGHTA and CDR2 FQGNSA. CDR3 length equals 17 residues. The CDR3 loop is CASSSKPGQGLSYEQYF. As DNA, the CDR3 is TGTGCCAGCAGCTCGAAACCGGGACAGGGGCTTTCCTACGAGCAGTACTTC.

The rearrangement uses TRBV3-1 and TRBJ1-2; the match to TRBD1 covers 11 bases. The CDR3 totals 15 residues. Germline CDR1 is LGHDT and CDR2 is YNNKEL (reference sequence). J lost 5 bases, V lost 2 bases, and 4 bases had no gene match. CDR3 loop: CASSQSGTGGYGYTF. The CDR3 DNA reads TGTGCCAGCAGCCAATCGGGGACAGGGGGATATGGCTACACCTTC.

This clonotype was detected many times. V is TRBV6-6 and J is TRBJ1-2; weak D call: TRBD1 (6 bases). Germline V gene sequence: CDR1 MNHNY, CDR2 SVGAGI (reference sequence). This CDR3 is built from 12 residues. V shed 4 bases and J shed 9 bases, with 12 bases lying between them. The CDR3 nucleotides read TGTGCCAGCAGTTCCGACAGGAGACGCTACACCTTC. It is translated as CASSSDRRRYTF.

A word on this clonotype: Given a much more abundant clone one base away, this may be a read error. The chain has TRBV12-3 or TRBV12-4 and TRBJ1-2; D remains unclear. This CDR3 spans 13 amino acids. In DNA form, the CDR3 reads TGTGCCAGCAGTCCCCAGCTTAGCTATGGCCACACCTTC. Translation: CASSPQLSYGHTF.

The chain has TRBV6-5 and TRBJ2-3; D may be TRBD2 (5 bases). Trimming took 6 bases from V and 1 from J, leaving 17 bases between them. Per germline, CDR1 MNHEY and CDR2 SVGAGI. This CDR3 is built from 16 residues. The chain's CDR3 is CASSPRGHRGTDTQYF. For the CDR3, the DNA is TGTGCCAGCAGCCCGAGAGGGCACAGAGGCACAGATACGCAGTATTTT.

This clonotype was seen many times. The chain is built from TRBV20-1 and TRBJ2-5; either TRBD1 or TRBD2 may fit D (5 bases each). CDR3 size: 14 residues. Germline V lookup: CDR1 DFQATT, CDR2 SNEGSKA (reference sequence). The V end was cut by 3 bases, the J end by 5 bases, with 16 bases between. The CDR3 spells CSASSMVGEETQYF. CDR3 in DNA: TGCAGTGCTAGTTCTATGGTAGGGGAGGAGACCCAGTACTTC.

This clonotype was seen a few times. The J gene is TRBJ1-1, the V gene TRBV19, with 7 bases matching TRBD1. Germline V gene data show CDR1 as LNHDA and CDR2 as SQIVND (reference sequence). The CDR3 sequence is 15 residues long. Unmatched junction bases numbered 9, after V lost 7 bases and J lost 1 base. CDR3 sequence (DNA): TGTGCCAGTATTCAGGGGGGGGGAAAGAACACTGAAGCTTTCTTT. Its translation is CASIQGGGKNTEAFF.

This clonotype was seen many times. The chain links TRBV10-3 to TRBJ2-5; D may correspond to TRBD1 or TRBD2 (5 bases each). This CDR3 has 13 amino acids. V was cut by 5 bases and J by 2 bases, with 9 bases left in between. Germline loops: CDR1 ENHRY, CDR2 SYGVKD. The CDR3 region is CAISLGPQETQYF. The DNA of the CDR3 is TGTGCCATCAGTCTGGGACCTCAAGAGACCCAGTACTTC.

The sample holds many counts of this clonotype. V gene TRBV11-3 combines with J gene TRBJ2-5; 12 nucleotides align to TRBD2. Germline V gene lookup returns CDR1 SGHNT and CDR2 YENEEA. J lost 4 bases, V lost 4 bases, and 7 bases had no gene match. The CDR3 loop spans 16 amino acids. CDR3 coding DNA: TGTGCCAGCAGCTGGACGGGACTAGCGGGCGGAGAGACCCAGTACTTC. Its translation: CASSWTGLAGGETQYF. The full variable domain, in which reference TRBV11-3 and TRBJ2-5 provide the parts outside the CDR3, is EAGVVQSPRYKIIEKKQPVAFWCNPISGHNTLYWYLQNLGQGPELLIRYENEEAVDDSQLPKDRFSAERLKGVDSTLKIQPAELGDSAVYLCASSWTGLAGGETQYFGPGTRLLVL.

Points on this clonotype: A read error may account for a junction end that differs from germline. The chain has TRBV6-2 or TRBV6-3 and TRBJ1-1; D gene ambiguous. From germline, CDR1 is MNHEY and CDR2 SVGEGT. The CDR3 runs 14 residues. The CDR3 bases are TGTGCCAGCAGTTACCCGGGAGTTGGAACTGATGCTTTCTTT. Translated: CASSYPGVGTDAFF.

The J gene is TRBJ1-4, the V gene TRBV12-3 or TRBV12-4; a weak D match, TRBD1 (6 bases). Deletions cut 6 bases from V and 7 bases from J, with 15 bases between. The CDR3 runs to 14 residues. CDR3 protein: CASSPPGAVEKLFF. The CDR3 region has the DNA TGTGCCAGCAGCCCACCAGGGGCGGTTGAAAAACTGTTTTTT.